This T cell receptor (beta chain) originates from a study of CD8 T cells in ankylosing spondylitis. Study results and limitations: Clones that were linked to disease were CD8+ and were relatively rare in peripheral blood. Within matched ankylosing spondylitis synovial fluid, disease-linked clones were reportedly significantly enriched. Certain motif variants had earlier been reported in reactive arthritis synovial fluid and blood. Ankylosing spondylitis blood seemed to carry a telltale TCR beta motif made of under 10 highly homologous variants.

Researchers built TCR beta libraries using quantitative 5'-RACE with molecular barcodes. TCRdb analysed the 5' RACE reads with MiXCR anew, one entry per CDR3 protein. Found here are around 490,000 distinct CDR3 sequences, 5.3% of them singletons; the top ten hold approximately 3.5%. Trimming removed 6 bases from V and 1 base from J; junction bases left unmatched: 5. This CDR3 contains 14 residues. In germline, CDR1 is DFQATT, CDR2 SNEGSKA (reference sequence). This clonotype showed up many times. What it recognizes is unknown. This sequence originates from a male donor with ankylosing spondylitis. The chain uses TRBV20-1 and TRBJ2-5; 10 positions match TRBD2. The sample consisted of blood, either unsorted or a sorted T cell fraction (not recorded which). CDR3 region: CSALLAGPQETQYF. The CDR3 DNA follows: TGCAGTGCCCTACTAGCGGGGCCCCAAGAGACCCAGTACTTC.